This TCR beta chain stems from a study of response to subunit inactivated influenza vaccine. Details on this clonotype: Its antigen is not known.

MiXCR was run by TCRdb on the RT-PCR reads, yielding one entry per CDR3 protein. The top ten clones hold roughly 11% of a sample with a few hundred thousand distinct CDR3 sequences, roughly 15% of them seen once. Whole-study results and caveats: Seasonal influenza vaccination, on each occasion, was suggested by the authors to recruit few new T cells.

The source material was PBMCs from blood, sampled 11 to 12 days after vaccination. The receptor comes from a man over 45 who received an inactivated influenza vaccine.

The CDR3 nucleotides are TGTGCCAGCAGCCAAATCCCCGGGGAGCTGTTTTTT. Translated: CASSQIPGELFF. The chain carries TRBV3-1 and TRBJ2-2; D is undetermined. With 2 bases removed from V and 6 bases from J, the gap between germline ends came to 4 bases. The CDR3 is 12 amino acids. Per the germline V gene, CDR1 is LGHDT and CDR2 is YNNKEL (reference sequence).